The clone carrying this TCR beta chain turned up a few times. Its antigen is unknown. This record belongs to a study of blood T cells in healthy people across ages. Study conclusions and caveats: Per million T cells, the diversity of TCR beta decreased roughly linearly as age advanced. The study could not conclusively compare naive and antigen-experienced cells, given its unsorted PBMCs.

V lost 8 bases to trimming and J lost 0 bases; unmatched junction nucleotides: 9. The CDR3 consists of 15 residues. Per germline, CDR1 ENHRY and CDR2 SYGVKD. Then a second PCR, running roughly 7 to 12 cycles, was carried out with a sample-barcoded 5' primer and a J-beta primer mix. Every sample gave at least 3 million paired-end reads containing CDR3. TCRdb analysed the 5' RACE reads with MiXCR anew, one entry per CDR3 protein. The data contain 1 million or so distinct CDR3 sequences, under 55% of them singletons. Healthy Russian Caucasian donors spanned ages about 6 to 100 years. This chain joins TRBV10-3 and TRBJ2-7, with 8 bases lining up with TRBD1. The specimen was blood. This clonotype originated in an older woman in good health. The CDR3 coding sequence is TGTGCCATCTCGCAGGGGGCGCCGAGCTCCTACGAGCAGTACTTC. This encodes CAISQGAPSSYEQYF.